The 30 T cell receptor beta chains in this list originate from one sample, sequenced in a study of blood T cell repertoires in COVID-19. Profiling relied on immunoSEQ multiplex PCR, and the TCRdb table lists in-frame clones only, not all of them. This table has around 160,000 clones, roughly 90% appearing once. The sample was peripheral blood. These receptors originate from a man aged 60 to 69 with active or convalescent COVID-19.

The V and J genes are TRBV11-2 and TRBJ1-1; TRBD1 is a possible D gene (5 bases). Trimming took off 5 bases at V and 9 bases at J, with 10 bases between the two ends. Germline CDR1 SGHAT, CDR2 FQNNGV. The CDR3 spans 11 residues. CDR3 DNA sequence: TGTGCCAGCAGCGTCAGGGCACAAGCTTTCTTT. This gives the protein CASSVRAQAFF.

This chain joins TRBV9 and TRBJ2-2; 7 nucleotides line up with TRBD2. The CDR3 has 16 amino acids. Germline loops: CDR1 SGDLS, CDR2 YYNGEE. V lost 4 bases, J lost 3 bases, and 9 bases stayed unmatched. The CDR3 region is CASSPRTSSYTGELFF. The CDR3 DNA reads as TGTGCCAGCAGCCCCCGGACTAGTTCCTACACCGGGGAGCTGTTTTTT.

The chain employs TRBV11-2 and TRBJ1-1; 7 bases are shared with TRBD1. The trim removed 5 bases at V and 1 base at J, leaving 7 bases unmatched. Germline loops: CDR1 SGHAT, CDR2 FQNNGV. The CDR3 extends over 15 amino acids. In DNA, the CDR3 is TGTGCCAGCAGCGCAAGGGGGCTGGGGAACACTGAAGCTTTCTTT. Its protein product is CASSARGLGNTEAFF.

This chain links TRBV5-1 with TRBJ1-1, with a tentative D call TRBD1 (6 bases). Germline assignment: CDR1 SGHRS and CDR2 YFSETQ. The V and J ends lost 4 bases and 1 base respectively, with 14 bases between them. This CDR3 contains 15 residues. The CDR3 coding sequence is TGCGCCAGCAGCCTAGACAGGCTCCCGAACACTGAAGCTTTCTTT. Its protein product is CASSLDRLPNTEAFF.

The CDR3 here is CASSPEGTGDYGYTF. As DNA, the CDR3 is TGTGCCAGCAGTCCCGAGGGTACAGGGGACTATGGCTACACCTTC. The V gene is TRBV28, the J gene TRBJ1-2; 7 bases are shared with TRBD1. The J segment lost 3 bases and the V segment lost 5 bases, leaving 9 bases of the junction unmatched. The CDR3 consists of 15 residues. Germline V lookup: CDR1 MDHEN, CDR2 SYDVKM.

This clone was counted a single time. The V gene is TRBV19, the J gene TRBJ2-7; D might be TRBD2 (6 bases). The CDR3 consists of 14 residues. Germline V lookup: CDR1 LNHDA, CDR2 SQIVND (reference sequence). V was clipped by 2 bases and J by 5 bases, with 13 bases between them. CDR3 sequence: CASSIILRRDEQYF. Here the CDR3 DNA reads TGTGCCAGTAGTATAATTCTTAGGAGGGACGAGCAGTACTTC.

The V call is TRBV11-2, the J call TRBJ2-1, with D possibly matching TRBD1 (5 bases). V gave up 4 bases and J gave up 9 bases, with 10 bases separating them. The CDR3 contains 12 residues. In germline, CDR1 is SGHAT, CDR2 FQNNGV. CDR3 region: CASSSGQGEQFF. CDR3 DNA sequence: TGTGCCAGCAGCTCCGGACAAGGTGAGCAGTTCTTC.

The J gene is TRBJ1-2, the V gene TRBV7-2; TRBD1 matches 7 bases. The CDR3 covers 14 residues. V lost 1 base and J lost 8; bases outside the gene matches: 7. The germline V gene encodes CDR1 SGHTA and CDR2 FQGNSA. The CDR3 reads CASSLVSQGVGYTF. DNA of the CDR3: TGTGCCAGCAGCTTAGTTTCGCAGGGGGTAGGCTACACCTTC.

The chain combines TRBV3-1 (or the pseudogene TRBV3-2) with TRBJ2-7, with a tentative D call TRBD2 (6 bases). This CDR3 contains 14 residues. V lost 1 base, J lost 3 bases, and 10 bases lay in between. Germline CDR1 reads LGHDT; CDR2 reads YNNKEL (reference sequence). CDR3 sequence reads: CASSQVGGVYEQYF. DNA for the CDR3: TGTGCCAGCAGCCAAGTGGGGGGTGTCTACGAGCAGTACTTC.

The chain employs TRBV5-1 and TRBJ2-1; D is possibly TRBD1 (5 bases). CDR3 length: 17 amino acids. CDR1 and CDR2 (germline): SGHRS, YFSETQ. The V gene lost 3 bases and the J gene lost 0 bases, with 16 bases spanning the gap. The CDR3, as DNA: TGCGCCAGCAGCTCCAAGGCACAGGTTAACTCCTACAATGAGCAGTTCTTC. Translated: CASSSKAQVNSYNEQFF.

This clone was observed a single time. The rearrangement uses TRBV5-5 and TRBJ1-2; 7 bases are a match to TRBD1. The V segment lost 4 bases and the J segment 2 bases; nucleotides outside the gene matches: 2. The CDR3 sequence is 13 residues long. CDR1 SGHKS and CDR2 YYEKEE come from the germline V gene (reference sequence). The CDR3 here is CASSRDSNYGYTF. The DNA of the CDR3 is TGTGCCAGCAGCAGGGACAGCAACTATGGCTACACCTTC. The full variable domain, with the rest looked up from reference TRBV5-5 and TRBJ1-2, is DAGVTQSPTHLIKTRGQQVTLRCSPISGHKSVSWYQQVLGQGPQFIFQYYEKEERGRGNFPDRFSARQFPNYSSELNVNALLLGDSALYLCASSRDSNYGYTFGSGTRLTVV.

The chain has TRBV5-1 and TRBJ1-2; 7 bases align to TRBD1. Germline trimming cut 4 bases from V and 6 bases from J; bases unmatched to any gene: 9. The germline gives CDR1 SGHRS, CDR2 YFSETQ. The CDR3 extends over 14 amino acids. The CDR3 region is CASSPGQAWNGYTF. Here the CDR3 DNA reads TGCGCCAGCAGCCCAGGACAGGCCTGGAATGGCTACACCTTC.

The chain combines TRBV7-9 with TRBJ1-5, with D uncertain. Germline V CDR1 and CDR2: SEHNR, FQNEAQ (reference sequence). V lost 5 bases to trimming and J lost 5 bases, with 10 bases between them. The length of the CDR3 is 13 residues. The CDR3 DNA follows: TGTGCCAGCAGCCCGGGAGGGTATCAGCCCCAGCATTTT. This codes for CASSPGGYQPQHF.

The rearrangement uses TRBV27 and TRBJ2-7; a possible D gene is TRBD1 (5 bases). Trimming left V 10 bases short and J 1 base short, with 14 bases between. The CDR3 is made up of 13 amino acids. In germline, CDR1 is MNHEY, CDR2 SMNVEV (reference sequence). CDR3 bases: TGTGCCACTTGGACACAAGGTTCCTACGAGCAGTACTTC. Translating gives CATWTQGSYEQYF.

V usage is TRBV27 and J usage is TRBJ2-5; 9 bases are shared with TRBD1. Germline CDR1 reads MNHEY; CDR2 reads SMNVEV (reference sequence). The ends lost 5 bases at V and 4 bases at J; junction bases unmatched: 8. The CDR3 consists of 15 residues. The chain's CDR3 is CASSLRDRARETQYF. CDR3 DNA: TGTGCCAGCAGTCTACGGGACAGGGCGAGAGAGACCCAGTACTTC.

This sequence joins TRBV5-1 and TRBJ1-1; 8 nucleotides match TRBD1. Germline CDR1 and CDR2: SGHRS and YFSETQ. Trimming removed 3 bases from V and 4 bases from J; junction bases left unmatched: 5. The CDR3 length is 14 residues. DNA of the CDR3: TGCGCCAGCAGCTCCTGGACAGGGACCACTGAAGCTTTCTTT. Amino acid sequence: CASSSWTGTTEAFF.

The rearrangement joins TRBV5-1 to TRBJ2-3, with 7 nucleotides matching TRBD2. CDR1 and CDR2 (germline): SGHRS, YFSETQ. This CDR3 is built from 15 residues. With 3 bases clipped from V and 2 bases from J, the junction kept 6 bases outside the gene matches. CDR3 residues: CASSWDREATDTQYF. The CDR3 DNA follows: TGCGCCAGCAGCTGGGACCGGGAGGCCACAGATACGCAGTATTTT. Using reference TRBV5-1 and TRBJ2-3 for the parts outside the CDR3, the full variable domain is KAGVTQTPRYLIKTRGQQVTLSCSPISGHRSVSWYQQTPGQGLQFLFEYFSETQRNKGNFPGRFSGRQFSNSRSEMNVSTLELGDSALYLCASSWDREATDTQYFGPGTRLTVL.

The rearrangement joins TRBV4-1 to TRBJ1-1; TRBD1 matches 9 bases. The V gene's germline CDR1 is MGHRA and CDR2 YSYEKL. The CDR3 runs to 13 residues. V shed 7 bases and J 4 bases; nucleotides not matched to a gene: 4. The CDR3 sequence is CASMGTGTTEAFF. The CDR3 DNA reads TGCGCCAGCATGGGGACAGGGACCACTGAAGCTTTCTTT.

This clone showed up just once. The rearrangement links TRBV5-1 to TRBJ2-1; 9 bases map to TRBD1. The CDR3 loop spans 12 amino acids. J was trimmed by 10 bases and V by 3 bases; bases with no gene match: 2. Germline loops: CDR1 SGHRS, CDR2 YFSETQ. Here the CDR3 reads CASSSGQGEQFF. The CDR3 bases are TGCGCCAGCAGCTCCGGACAGGGGGAGCAGTTCTTC.

In the case of this clone: The identical CDR3 is also encoded by other nucleotide sequences in the sample. The chain has TRBV6-5 and TRBJ1-2; 9 bases map to TRBD1. Germline V gene lookup returns CDR1 MNHEY and CDR2 SVGAGI. The length of the CDR3 is 13 residues. J gave up 6 bases and V 6 bases, and 5 bases lay outside the gene matches. The CDR3 DNA follows: TGTGCCAGCAGCCGGGACAGGGTGGATGGCTACACCTTC. Translating it yields CASSRDRVDGYTF.

The V and J genes are TRBV28 and TRBJ1-5; 9 nucleotides match TRBD1. CDR3 length: 14 residues. Germline CDR1 reads MDHEN; CDR2 reads SYDVKM. The V gene end was trimmed by 11 bases and the J gene end by 3 bases; junction bases not matched to a gene: 8. The CDR3 DNA is TGTGCCTTGAGGGGACAGGGTAACAATCAGCCCCAGCATTTT. Protein sequence: CALRGQGNNQPQHF.

The chain couples TRBV19 to TRBJ1-2, with 7 bases lining up with TRBD1. Germline CDR1 and CDR2: LNHDA and SQIVND (reference sequence). After removal of 3 bases from V and 4 bases from J, the junction contained 5 bases not matched to a gene. This CDR3 spans 14 amino acids. The CDR3 region is CASSIQAGGYGYTF. CDR3 bases: TGTGCCAGTAGTATTCAAGCAGGGGGCTATGGCTACACCTTC.

The chain joins TRBV5-1 to TRBJ2-1; possibly TRBD1 for D (6 bases). Germline CDR1 is SGHRS and CDR2 is YFSETQ. This CDR3 region has 15 residues. Trimming removed 5 bases from V and 5 bases from J, with 17 bases in between. DNA for the CDR3: TGCGCCAGCAGTCTAACAACGGACAGAAACAATGAGCAGTTCTTC. Translating gives CASSLTTDRNNEQFF.

This clone was found once. This rearrangement joins TRBV5-1 to TRBJ2-1; TRBD2 aligns across 8 bases. Germline-derived CDR1 and CDR2 are SGHRS and YFSETQ. The V and J ends lost 1 base and 6 bases, in that order; junction bases with no gene match: 9. The CDR3 is 16 amino acids. The CDR3 region is CASSLMRRGDVNEQFF. In DNA form, the CDR3 reads TGCGCCAGCAGCTTGATGCGGCGGGGGGACGTCAATGAGCAGTTCTTC.

The chain couples TRBV5-5 to TRBJ1-1, with D tentatively TRBD1 (5 bases). Trimming shortened V by 1 base and J by 0 bases, and 10 bases separated the two germline ends. This CDR3 spans 15 amino acids. Germline assignment: CDR1 SGHKS and CDR2 YYEKEE (reference sequence). CDR3 amino acids: CASSLQGRVNTEAFF. For the CDR3, the DNA is TGTGCCAGCAGCTTGCAGGGCAGGGTGAACACTGAAGCTTTCTTT.

The gene calls are TRBV5-1 and TRBJ2-7, with 7 nucleotides matching TRBD1. CDR1 and CDR2 (germline): SGHRS, YFSETQ. CDR3 size: 15 residues. J gave up 0 bases and V 3 bases, and 6 bases lay outside the gene matches. CDR3 loop: CASSWTTGASYEQYF. DNA for the CDR3: TGCGCCAGCAGCTGGACAACAGGGGCCTCCTACGAGCAGTACTTC.

The chain has TRBV30 and TRBJ2-2; unclear D gene. CDR3 size: 14 residues. Germline CDR1 reads GTSNPN; CDR2 reads SVGIG (reference sequence). Trimming took off 5 bases at V and 1 base at J, with 11 bases between the two ends. CDR3 residues: CAWGTNLNTGELFF. In nucleotides, the CDR3 is TGTGCCTGGGGAACTAACTTGAACACCGGGGAGCTGTTTTTT.

About this clone itself: Additional DNA sequences in this sample encode the identical CDR3. The chain joins TRBV5-1 to TRBJ2-3, with D unresolved. This CDR3 is built from 14 residues. Deletions cut 0 bases from V and 0 bases from J, with 5 bases between. Germline CDR1 is SGHRS and CDR2 is YFSETQ. The CDR3 spells CASSLGLSTDTQYF. The CDR3 nucleotides are TGCGCCAGCAGCTTGGGTCTTAGCACAGATACGCAGTATTTT.

J is TRBJ1-2 and V is TRBV19, with 9 bases identical to TRBD1. Looked up from germline, CDR1 is LNHDA and CDR2 is SQIVND (reference sequence). After removal of 3 bases from V and 8 bases from J, the junction contained 10 bases not matched to a gene. This CDR3 comprises 15 residues. The CDR3 DNA reads TGTGCCAGTAGTATTCCTTACAGGGGGCCACGGGGCTACACCTTC. This codes for CASSIPYRGPRGYTF.

CDR3 protein: CASSPSGQGGDEQFF. CDR3 coding DNA: TGTGCCAGCAGCCCCTCGGGACAGGGGGGGGATGAGCAGTTCTTC. The chain carries TRBV7-2 and TRBJ2-1; 11 positions agree with TRBD1. The germline gives CDR1 SGHTA, CDR2 FQGNSA. The CDR3 covers 15 residues. Germline trimming cut 5 bases from V and 8 bases from J; bases unmatched to any gene: 8.